The clone carrying this TCR beta chain was picked up a small number of times. The CDR3 loop spans 14 amino acids. J lost 5 bases, V lost 7 bases, and 8 bases had no gene match. Looked up from germline, CDR1 is MNHEY and CDR2 is SVGEGT. One entry per CDR3 protein, called by TCRdb with MiXCR from the 5' RACE reads. The sample consists of 450,000 to 600,000 distinct CDR3 sequences, approximately 13% of them appearing once. This sample was taken from a study of T cells after yellow fever vaccination. The sequencing used PBMCs, collected on the day of the yellow fever booster vaccination. The chain links TRBV6-2 or TRBV6-3 to TRBJ2-5; the match to TRBD2 covers 9 bases. The source of this sequence is a man aged 30 to 39 who received the YFV17D yellow fever vaccine. The CDR3 DNA follows: TGTGCCAGCACCATAGCGGGAGAGGGGGAGACCCAGTACTTC. Protein: CASTIAGEGETQYF.